Many counts were recorded for the clone carrying this TCR beta chain. The entry originates in a study of HIV-infected children after antiretroviral therapy interruption. On the study more broadly: Weeks 0, 48 and 150 were sampled under continuous treatment.

The TCR library was built from RNA with a 3' RACE protocol and unique molecular identifiers. MiXCR, applied by TCRdb to the 3' RACE reads, yields one record per CDR3 protein. The sample shows about 89,000 distinct CDR3 sequences, about 6.3% of them seen only once. This sample's treatment: PENTA 11 planned treatment interruption arm or continuous ART arm. Naive CD4+ CD45RA+ CD45RO- T cells were FACS-sorted from thawed PBMCs. V lost 7 bases to trimming and J lost 6 bases, with 16 bases between them. The CDR3 is made up of 14 amino acids. The starting material was CD45RA+ CD4+ T cells from PBMCs, pooled from several time points, obtained from a donor given antiretroviral therapy, either interrupted or continuous. As for subset: naive CD4+ CD45RA+ CD45RO- T cells. This receptor was taken from a pool of human donors with HIV. The V gene is TRBV12-3 or TRBV12-4, the J gene TRBJ1-5; possible D gene TRBD1, 5 bases. The CDR3 DNA follows: TGTGCCAGCAAGGGGAAGGGGTGGAGTCAGCCCCAGCATTTT. Protein: CASKGKGWSQPQHF.